This TCR beta chain emerged from a study of PD-1 blockade in classical Hodgkin lymphoma. The CDR3 extends over 15 amino acids. The germline V gene has CDR1 SGHDT and CDR2 YYEEEE. The V segment lost 3 bases and the J segment 1 base; nucleotides outside the gene matches: 3. Relapses following autologous stem cell transplantation were seen in all patients, with brentuximab vedotin exposure varying. Some clones are missing from TCRdb's copy, which holds only in-frame ones; the method was immunoSEQ multiplex PCR. The sample carries under 95,000 clones, roughly 91% recorded once. Sequencing was performed on peripheral blood mononuclear cells (PBMCs), taken before the second cycle of nivolumab. The TCR comes from a human donor with classical Hodgkin lymphoma. J is TRBJ2-2 and V is TRBV5-6; TRBD2 aligns across 7 bases. CDR3 region: CASSSLAENTGELFF. CDR3 DNA: TGTGCCAGCAGCTCGCTAGCGGAGAACACCGGGGAGCTGTTTTTT.